What follows are 2 T cell receptor beta chains derived from one specimen sequenced in a study of cytomegalovirus exposure and HLA in healthy donors. PCR was performed using 60 Vbeta and 13 Jbeta primers. Sequencing was performed with immunoSEQ multiplex PCR; in TCRdb, only in-frame clones are kept and a portion is missing. The sample has approximately 190,000 clones, 81% seen once. The sample comprised PBMCs. These receptor sequences come from a man between 50 and 59 years old in good health and CMV-seronegative.

This clone turned up a few times. The chain employs TRBV27 and TRBJ1-6, with 8 bases aligning to TRBD1. V lost 6 bases and J lost 7; bases outside the gene matches: 8. The CDR3 extends over 15 amino acids. Looked up from germline, CDR1 is MNHEY and CDR2 is SMNVEV (reference sequence). The CDR3 region has the DNA TGTGCCAGCAGCTACCAGGGGGCTAGCAATTCACCCCTCCACTTT. Its protein is CASSYQGASNSPLHF.

The chain couples TRBV2 to TRBJ2-7; TRBD1 matches at 9 bases. The CDR3 is made up of 13 amino acids. V was clipped by 6 bases and J by 5 bases; unmatched bases: 5. The germline CDR1 and CDR2 sequences are SNHLY and FYNNEI. DNA for the CDR3: TGTGCCAGCAGCCGGGACAGGGACCACGAGCAGTACTTC. It yields the protein CASSRDRDHEQYF.